This T cell receptor beta chain came from a study of Graves' ophthalmopathy and Graves' hyperthyroidism. The ends were cut back, 0 bases at V and 5 bases at J, with 14 bases in the middle. The germline gives CDR1 SGHTA, CDR2 FQGNSA. This CDR3 has 15 amino acids. Orbital computed tomography, together with clinical symptoms, serum thyroxine, TRAb and thyroid ultrasound, was used for diagnosis. The authors amplified TCR beta CDR3 regions from RNA transcripts. HTBI primers served in a first-round RT-PCR, which a second-round multiplex PCR followed. TCRdb used MiXCR to reprocess the multiplex PCR reads, holding one entry per CDR3 protein. In the table there are over a million distinct CDR3 sequences, about 35% of which are singletons. Regarding this clonotype: A much larger clone sits a single nucleotide away, making a read error possible.

J is TRBJ2-7 and V is TRBV7-2; D remains ambiguous. Sequencing was done on a sample of peripheral blood or thyroid tissue (not recorded which). The sequence was obtained from an adult man with Graves' hyperthyroidism. The DNA of the CDR3 is TGTGCCAGCAGCTTAGCTTTGGGCGAAGCCCACGAGCAGTACTTC. This codes for CASSLALGEAHEQYF.